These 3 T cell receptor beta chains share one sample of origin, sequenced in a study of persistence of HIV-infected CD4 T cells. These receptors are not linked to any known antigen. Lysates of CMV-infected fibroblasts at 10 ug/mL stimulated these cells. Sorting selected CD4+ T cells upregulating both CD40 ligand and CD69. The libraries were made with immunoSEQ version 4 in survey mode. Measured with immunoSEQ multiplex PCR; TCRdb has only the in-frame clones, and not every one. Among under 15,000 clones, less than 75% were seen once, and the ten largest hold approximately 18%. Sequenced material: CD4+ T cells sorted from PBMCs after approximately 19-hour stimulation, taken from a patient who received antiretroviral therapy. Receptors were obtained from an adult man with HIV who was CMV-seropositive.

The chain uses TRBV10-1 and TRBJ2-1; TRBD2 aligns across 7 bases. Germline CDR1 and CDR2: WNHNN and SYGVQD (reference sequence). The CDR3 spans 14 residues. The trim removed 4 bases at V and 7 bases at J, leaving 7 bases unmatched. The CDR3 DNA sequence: TGCGCCAGCAGTGGGACAAGCGGGATTAATGAGCAGTTCTTC. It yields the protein CASSGTSGINEQFF.

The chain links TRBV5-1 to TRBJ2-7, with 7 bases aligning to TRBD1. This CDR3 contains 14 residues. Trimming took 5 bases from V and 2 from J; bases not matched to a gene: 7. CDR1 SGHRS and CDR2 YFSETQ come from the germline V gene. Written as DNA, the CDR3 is TGCGCCAGCAGATCAGACAGGGTGGCCTACGAGCAGTACTTC. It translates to CASRSDRVAYEQYF.

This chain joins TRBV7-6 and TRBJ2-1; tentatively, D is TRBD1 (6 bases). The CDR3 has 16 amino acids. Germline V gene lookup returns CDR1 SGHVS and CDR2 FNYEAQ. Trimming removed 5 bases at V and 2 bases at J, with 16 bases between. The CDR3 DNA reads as TGTGCCAGCAGCGGACCGCAGGGGAGACCCTACAATGAGCAGTTCTTC. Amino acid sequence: CASSGPQGRPYNEQFF.